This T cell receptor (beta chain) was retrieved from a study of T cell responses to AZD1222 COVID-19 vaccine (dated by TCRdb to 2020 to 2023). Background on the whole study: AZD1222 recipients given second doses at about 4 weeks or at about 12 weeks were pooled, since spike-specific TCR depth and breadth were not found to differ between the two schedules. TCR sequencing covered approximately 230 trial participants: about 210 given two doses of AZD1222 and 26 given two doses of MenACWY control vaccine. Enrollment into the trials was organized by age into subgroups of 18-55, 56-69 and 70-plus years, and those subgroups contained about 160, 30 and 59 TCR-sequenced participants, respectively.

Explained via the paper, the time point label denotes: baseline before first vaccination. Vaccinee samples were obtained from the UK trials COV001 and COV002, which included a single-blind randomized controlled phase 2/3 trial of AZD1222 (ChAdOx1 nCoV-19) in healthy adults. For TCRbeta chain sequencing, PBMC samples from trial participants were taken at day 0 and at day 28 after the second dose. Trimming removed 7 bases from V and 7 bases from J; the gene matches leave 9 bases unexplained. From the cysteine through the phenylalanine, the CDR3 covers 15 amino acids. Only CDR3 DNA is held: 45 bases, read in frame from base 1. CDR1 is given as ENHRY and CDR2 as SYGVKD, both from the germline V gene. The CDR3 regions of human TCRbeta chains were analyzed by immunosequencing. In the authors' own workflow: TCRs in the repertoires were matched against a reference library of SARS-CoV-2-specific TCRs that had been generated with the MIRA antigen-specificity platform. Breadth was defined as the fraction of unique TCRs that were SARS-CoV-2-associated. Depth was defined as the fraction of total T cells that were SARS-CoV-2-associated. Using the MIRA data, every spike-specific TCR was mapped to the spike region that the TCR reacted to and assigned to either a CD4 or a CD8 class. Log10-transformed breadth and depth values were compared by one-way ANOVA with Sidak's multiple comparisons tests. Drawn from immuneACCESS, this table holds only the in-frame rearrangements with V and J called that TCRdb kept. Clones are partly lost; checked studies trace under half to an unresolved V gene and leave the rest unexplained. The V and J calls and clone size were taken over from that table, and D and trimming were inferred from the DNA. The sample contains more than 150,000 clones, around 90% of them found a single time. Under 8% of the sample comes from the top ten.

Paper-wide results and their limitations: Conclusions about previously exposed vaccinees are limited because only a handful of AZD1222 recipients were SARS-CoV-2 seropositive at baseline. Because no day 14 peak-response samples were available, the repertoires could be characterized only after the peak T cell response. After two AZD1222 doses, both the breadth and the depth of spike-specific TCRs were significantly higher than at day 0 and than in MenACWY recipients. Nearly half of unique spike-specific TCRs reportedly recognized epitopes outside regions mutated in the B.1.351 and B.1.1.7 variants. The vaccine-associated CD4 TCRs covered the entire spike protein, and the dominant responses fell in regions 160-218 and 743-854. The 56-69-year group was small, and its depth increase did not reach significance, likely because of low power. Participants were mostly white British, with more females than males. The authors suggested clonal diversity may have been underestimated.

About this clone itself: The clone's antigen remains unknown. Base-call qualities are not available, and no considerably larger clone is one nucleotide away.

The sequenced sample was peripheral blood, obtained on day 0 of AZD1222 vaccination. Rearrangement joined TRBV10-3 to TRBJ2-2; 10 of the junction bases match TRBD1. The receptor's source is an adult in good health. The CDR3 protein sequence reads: CAITNRQGALGELFF. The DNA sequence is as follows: TGTGCCATCACCAACAGACAGGGGGCCCTCGGGGAGCTGTTTTTT.